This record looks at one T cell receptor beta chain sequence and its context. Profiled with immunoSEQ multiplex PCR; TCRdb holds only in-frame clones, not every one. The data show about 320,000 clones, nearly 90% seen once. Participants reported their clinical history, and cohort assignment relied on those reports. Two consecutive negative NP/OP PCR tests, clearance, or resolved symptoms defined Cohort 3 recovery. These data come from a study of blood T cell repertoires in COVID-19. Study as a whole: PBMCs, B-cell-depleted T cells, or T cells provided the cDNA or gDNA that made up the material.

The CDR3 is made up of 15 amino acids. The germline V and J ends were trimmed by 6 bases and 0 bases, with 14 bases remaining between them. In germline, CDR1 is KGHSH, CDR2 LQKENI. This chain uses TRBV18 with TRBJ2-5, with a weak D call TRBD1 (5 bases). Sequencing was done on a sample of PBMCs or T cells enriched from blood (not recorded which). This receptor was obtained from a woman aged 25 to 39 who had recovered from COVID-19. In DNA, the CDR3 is TGTGCCAGCTCCACCAGGGCAAGGGACCAAGAGACCCAGTACTTC. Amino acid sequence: CASSTRARDQETQYF. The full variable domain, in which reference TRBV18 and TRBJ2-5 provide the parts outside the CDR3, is NAGVMQNPRHLVRRRGQEARLRCSPMKGHSHVYWYRQLPEEGLKFMVYLQKENIIDESGMPKERFSAEFPKEGPSILRIQQVVRGDSAAYFCASSTRARDQETQYFGPGTRLLVL.